This T cell receptor beta chain originates from a study of identical twins (dated by TCRdb to the mid-2010s). About the investigation overall: To test whether fetal clonotypes persist, the study used deep sequencing on TCR alpha and beta repertoires from monozygotic twins, unrelated adults of various ages, and cord blood. To rule out contamination, the twin experiments were replicated at different times with different library preparation protocols. General study outcomes and caveats: Zero-insertion analyses could be partly confounded by invariant T cells such as MAIT and iNKT, although diverse VJ usage argued against such confounding for most clonotypes. Compared with coincidental sharing between unrelated individuals, out-of-frame TCR alpha sequences shared between twins showed an excess of sequences with low generation probability. In monozygotic twins, out-of-frame TCR alpha sharing was systematically underestimated by recombination models, although the models agreed with sharing between unrelated individuals. Conclusions relied on cross-sectional statistical analysis, since the same donors could not be followed over many years. Abundant cord blood beta clonotypes carried fewer insertions; young adult naive repertoires showed a weaker similar trend, while memory repertoires showed none. The excess sharing between twins in beta out-of-frame sequences was weaker because fewer shared sequences reduced the signal-to-noise ratio.

This clonotype appeared a few times. Its antigen is not yet known. There are no base qualities to consult, and no much larger clone falls within one base. All donors were healthy Caucasians. The researchers also sequenced three unrelated adults who were not twins: a male aged 18 to 30, a male aged 50 to 60, and a female aged 50 to 60. Using Miltenyi CD45RO+ enrichment and human naive T-cell isolation kits, memory (CD45RO+) and naive T cells were isolated from PBMC. The library was prepared using 5' RACE. TCRdb names Illumina HiSeq 2000 as the instrument used. Template switching introduced a universal primer binding site; the final cDNA contained a unique molecular identifier, enabling accurate counting of TCR cDNA molecules. Specific primers in the conserved constant-segment region were used to synthesize first-strand cDNA for TCR alpha and beta chains. To control for contamination, each cDNA library was double barcoded with a SMART-Mk sample barcode plus Illumina barcodes. TruSeq adapter sequences and Illumina sample barcodes were added in two successive PCR steps. Sequencing of the TCR alpha and beta cDNA libraries was done on the Illumina HiSeq platform using custom primers. The original methods were these. Unique molecular identifiers were extracted from raw reads with MiGEC, and CDR3 positions were determined with MiXCR. Recombination models were inferred per individual with the repgenHMM and IGoR tools using an EM algorithm. The tcR package in R was used for shared clonotype analysis, with sharing normalized by the product of cloneset sizes. To study raw recombination without the effects of thymic and clonal selection, out-of-frame nonproductive sequences were analyzed. TCRdb reprocessing: public reads trimmed at Q25 with fastp, clones called with MiXCR, in-frame beta chains kept. Rows matching on CDR3 protein sequence are summarized as one entry with the most common DNA and genes. These V and J calls derive from TCRdb rather than the authors' analysis. For this sample the table gives about 390,000 distinct CDR3 sequences, of which around 9.7% were detected only once. In total, the top ten clones hold 8% to 9.5% of the sample.

The TCR originated in a woman aged 50 to 60 in good health. Sequencing was performed on naive T cells sorted from blood. The sample's cell subset or site label is to be understood as: cells isolated with a human naive T-cell isolation kit.

CDR3 loop: CASSEGRAGNEQFF. The DNA sequence is as follows: TGTGCCAGCAGTGAAGGGCGGGCTGGCAATGAGCAGTTCTTC. Recombination linked TRBV2 to TRBJ2-1, with TRBD2 as a weak D call on 5 bases. Deletion took 1 base off V and 6 bases off J, with a span of 10 bases between the germline ends. The germline V gene sets CDR1 to SNHLY and CDR2 to FYNNEI. There are 14 amino acids in the CDR3, from cysteine to phenylalanine inclusive. CDR3 DNA is the only sequence kept; it has 42 bases, read in frame from the first base. The reference TRBV2 and TRBJ2-1 proteins fill in what lies around the CDR3, so the full variable domain reads EPEVTQTPSHQVTQMGQEVILRCVPISNHLYFYWYRQILGQKVEFLVSFYNNEISEKSEIFDDQFSVERPDGSNFTLKIRSTKLEDSAMYFCASSEGRAGNEQFFGPGTRLTVL.